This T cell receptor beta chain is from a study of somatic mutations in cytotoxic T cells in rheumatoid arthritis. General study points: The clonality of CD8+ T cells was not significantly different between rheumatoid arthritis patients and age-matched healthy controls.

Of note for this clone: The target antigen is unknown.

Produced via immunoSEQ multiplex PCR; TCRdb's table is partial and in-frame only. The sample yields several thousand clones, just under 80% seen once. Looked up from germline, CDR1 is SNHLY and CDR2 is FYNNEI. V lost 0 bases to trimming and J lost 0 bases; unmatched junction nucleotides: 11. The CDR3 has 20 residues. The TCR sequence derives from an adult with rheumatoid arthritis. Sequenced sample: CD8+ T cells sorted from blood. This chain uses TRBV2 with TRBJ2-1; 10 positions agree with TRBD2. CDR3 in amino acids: CASSEARASGGQGSYNEQFF. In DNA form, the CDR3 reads TGTGCCAGCAGTGAAGCGCGGGCTAGCGGGGGCCAAGGCTCCTACAATGAGCAGTTCTTC.